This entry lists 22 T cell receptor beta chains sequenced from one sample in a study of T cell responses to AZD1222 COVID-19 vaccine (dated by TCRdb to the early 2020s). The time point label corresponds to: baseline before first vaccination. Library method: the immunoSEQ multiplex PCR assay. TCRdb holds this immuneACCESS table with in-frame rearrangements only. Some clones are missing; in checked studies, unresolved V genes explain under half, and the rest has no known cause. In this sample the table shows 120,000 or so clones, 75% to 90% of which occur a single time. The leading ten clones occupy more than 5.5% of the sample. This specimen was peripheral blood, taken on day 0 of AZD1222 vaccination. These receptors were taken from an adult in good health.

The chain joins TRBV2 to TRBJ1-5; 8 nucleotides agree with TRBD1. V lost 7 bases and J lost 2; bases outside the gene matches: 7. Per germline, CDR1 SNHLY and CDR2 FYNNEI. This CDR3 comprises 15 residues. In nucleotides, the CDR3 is TGTGCCAGCACGGAAACGGACAGGGGCAATCAGCCCCAGCATTTT. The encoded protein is CASTETDRGNQPQHF.

The CDR3 DNA sequence: TGTGCCAGCAGTCGACAGATGTATGGCTACACCTTC. Residues: CASSRQMYGYTF. The V gene is TRBV6-5, the J gene TRBJ1-2, with D perhaps TRBD1 (5 bases). The ends were cut back, 5 bases at V and 5 bases at J, with 9 bases in the middle. The CDR3 runs 12 residues. Per the germline V gene, CDR1 is MNHEY and CDR2 is SVGAGI.

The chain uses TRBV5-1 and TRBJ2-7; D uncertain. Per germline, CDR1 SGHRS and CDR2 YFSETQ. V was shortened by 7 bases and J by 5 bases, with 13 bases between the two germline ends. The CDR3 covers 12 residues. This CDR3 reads CASGHVPDEQYF. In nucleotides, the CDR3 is TGCGCCAGCGGGCATGTACCTGACGAGCAGTACTTC.

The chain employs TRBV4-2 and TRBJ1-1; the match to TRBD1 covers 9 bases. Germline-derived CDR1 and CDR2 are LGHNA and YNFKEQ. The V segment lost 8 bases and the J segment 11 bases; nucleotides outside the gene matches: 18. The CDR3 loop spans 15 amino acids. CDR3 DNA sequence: TGTGCCAGCTGGCGTCCGGGACAGGGCACGGAGCGGGCTTTCTTT. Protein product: CASWRPGQGTERAFF.

CDR3 sequence: CSASRLYEQYF. CDR3 bases: TGCAGTGCTAGTCGGCTCTACGAGCAGTACTTC. The gene calls are TRBV20-1 and TRBJ2-7, with D uncertain. The germline gives CDR1 DFQATT, CDR2 SNEGSKA (reference sequence). The V gene lost 3 bases and the J gene lost 3 bases, with 6 bases spanning the gap. The CDR3 has 11 residues.

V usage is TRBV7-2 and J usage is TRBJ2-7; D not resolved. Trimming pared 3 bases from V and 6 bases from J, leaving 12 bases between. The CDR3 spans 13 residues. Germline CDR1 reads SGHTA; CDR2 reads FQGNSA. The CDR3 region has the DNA TGTGCCAGCAGCTTTGCCTCCATTACCGAGCAGTACTTC. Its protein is CASSFASITEQYF.

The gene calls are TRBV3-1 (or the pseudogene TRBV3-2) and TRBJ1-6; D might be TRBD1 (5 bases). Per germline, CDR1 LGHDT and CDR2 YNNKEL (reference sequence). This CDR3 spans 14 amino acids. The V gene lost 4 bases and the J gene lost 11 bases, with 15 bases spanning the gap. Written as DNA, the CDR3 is TGTGCCAGCAGCCCTGGGTACAGGCGTCCACCCCTCCACTTT. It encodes CASSPGYRRPPLHF.

The CDR3 loop reads CSVSLVANEQFF. In nucleotides, the CDR3 is TGCAGCGTTTCTCTGGTCGCCAATGAGCAGTTCTTC. The chain carries TRBV29-1 and TRBJ2-1; D not resolved. This CDR3 comprises 12 residues. The V gene lost 5 bases and the J gene lost 6 bases, with 11 bases spanning the gap. From germline, CDR1 is SQVTM and CDR2 ANQGSEA.

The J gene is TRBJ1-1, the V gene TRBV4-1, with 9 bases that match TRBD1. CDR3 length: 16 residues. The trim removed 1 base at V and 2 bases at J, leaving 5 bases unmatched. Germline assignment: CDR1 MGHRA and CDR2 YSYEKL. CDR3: CASSQGPGQGNTEAFF. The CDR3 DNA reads TGCGCCAGCAGCCAAGGTCCGGGACAGGGTAACACTGAAGCTTTCTTT.

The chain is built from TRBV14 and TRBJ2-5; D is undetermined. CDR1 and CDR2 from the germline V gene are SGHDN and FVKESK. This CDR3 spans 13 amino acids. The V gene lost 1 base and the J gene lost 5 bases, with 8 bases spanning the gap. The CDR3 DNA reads TGTGCCAGCAGCCAAGTAGTCGGGGAGACCCAGTACTTC. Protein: CASSQVVGETQYF.

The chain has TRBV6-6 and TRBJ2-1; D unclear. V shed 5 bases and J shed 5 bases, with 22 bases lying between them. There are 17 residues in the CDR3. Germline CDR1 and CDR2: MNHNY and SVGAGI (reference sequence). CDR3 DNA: TGTGCCAGCAGTCCACCTGCCCTAAGGACCGATAACAATGAGCAGTTCTTC. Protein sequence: CASSPPALRTDNNEQFF.

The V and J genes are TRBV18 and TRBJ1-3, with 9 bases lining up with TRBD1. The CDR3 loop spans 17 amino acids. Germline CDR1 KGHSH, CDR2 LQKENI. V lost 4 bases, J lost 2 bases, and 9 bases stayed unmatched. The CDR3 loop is CASSQNPGQGPGNTIYF. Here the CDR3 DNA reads TGTGCCAGCTCACAAAACCCGGGACAGGGTCCTGGAAACACCATATATTTT.

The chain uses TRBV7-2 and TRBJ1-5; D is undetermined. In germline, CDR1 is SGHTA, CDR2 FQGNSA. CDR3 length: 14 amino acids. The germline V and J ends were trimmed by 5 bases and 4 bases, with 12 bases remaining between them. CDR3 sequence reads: CASSGRPDNQPQHF. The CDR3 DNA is TGTGCCAGCAGCGGCCGCCCGGATAATCAGCCCCAGCATTTT.

This chain's CDR3 is CASSQELRLYGYTF. DNA for the CDR3: TGCGCCAGCAGCCAAGAGTTACGACTGTATGGCTACACCTTC. This rearrangement joins TRBV4-3 to TRBJ1-2, with no clear D. Per the germline V gene, CDR1 is LGHNA and CDR2 is YSLEER. The CDR3 runs to 14 residues. Trimming pared 0 bases from V and 5 bases from J, leaving 10 bases between.

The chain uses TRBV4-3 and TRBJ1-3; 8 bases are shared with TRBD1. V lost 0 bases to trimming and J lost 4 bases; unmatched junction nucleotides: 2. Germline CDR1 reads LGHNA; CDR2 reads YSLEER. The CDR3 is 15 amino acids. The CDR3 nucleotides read TGCGCCAGCAGCCAAGAGGACAGGGTAGGAAACACCATATATTTT. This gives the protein CASSQEDRVGNTIYF.

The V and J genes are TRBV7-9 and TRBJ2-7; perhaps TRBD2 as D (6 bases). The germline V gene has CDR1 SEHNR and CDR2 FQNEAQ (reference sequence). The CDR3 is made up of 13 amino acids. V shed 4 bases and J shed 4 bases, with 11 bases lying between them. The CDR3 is CASSSGLGYEQYF. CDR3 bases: TGTGCCAGCAGCTCGGGACTGGGTTACGAGCAGTACTTC.

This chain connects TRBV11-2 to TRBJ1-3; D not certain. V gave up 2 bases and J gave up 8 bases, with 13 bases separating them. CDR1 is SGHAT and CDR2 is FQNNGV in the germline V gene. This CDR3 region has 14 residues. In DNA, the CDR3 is TGTGCCAGCAGCTTACAGCCGAGTGGGGACACCATATATTTT. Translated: CASSLQPSGDTIYF. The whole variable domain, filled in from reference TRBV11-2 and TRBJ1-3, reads EAGVAQSPRYKIIEKRQSVAFWCNPISGHATLYWYQQILGQGPKLLIQFQNNGVVDDSQLPKDRFSAERLKGVDSTLKIQPAKLEDSAVYLCASSLQPSGDTIYFGEGSWLTVV.

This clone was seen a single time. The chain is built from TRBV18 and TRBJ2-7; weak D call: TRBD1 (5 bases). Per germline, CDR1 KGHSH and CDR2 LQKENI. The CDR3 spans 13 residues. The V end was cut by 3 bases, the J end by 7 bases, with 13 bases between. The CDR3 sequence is CASSPDISREQYF. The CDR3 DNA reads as TGTGCCAGCTCACCGGACATCTCAAGGGAGCAGTACTTC.

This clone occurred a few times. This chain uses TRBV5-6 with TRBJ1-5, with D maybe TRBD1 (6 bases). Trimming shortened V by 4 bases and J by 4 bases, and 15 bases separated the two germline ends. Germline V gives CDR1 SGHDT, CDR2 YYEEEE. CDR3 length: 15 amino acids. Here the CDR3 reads CASSPYQTGNQPQHF. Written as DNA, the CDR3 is TGTGCCAGCAGCCCGTATCAAACAGGGAATCAGCCCCAGCATTTT. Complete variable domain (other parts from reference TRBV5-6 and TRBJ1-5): DAGVTQSPTHLIKTRGQQVTLRCSPKSGHDTVSWYQQALGQGPQFIFQYYEEEERQRGNFPDRFSGHQFPNYSSELNVNALLLGDSALYLCASSPYQTGNQPQHFGDGTRLSIL.

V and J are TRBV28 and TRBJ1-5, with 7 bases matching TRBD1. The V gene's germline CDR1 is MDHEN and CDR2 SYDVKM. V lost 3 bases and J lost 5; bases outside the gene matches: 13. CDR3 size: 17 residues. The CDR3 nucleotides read TGTGCCAGCAGTTTCAAGGGACAGCCCTTGGGGCATCAGCCCCAGCATTTT. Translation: CASSFKGQPLGHQPQHF.

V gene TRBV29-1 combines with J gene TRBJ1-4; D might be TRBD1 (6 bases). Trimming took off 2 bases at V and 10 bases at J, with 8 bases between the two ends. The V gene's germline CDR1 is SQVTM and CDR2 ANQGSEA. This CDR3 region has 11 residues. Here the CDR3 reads CSVEQQGKLFF. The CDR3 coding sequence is TGCAGCGTTGAACAACAGGGAAAACTGTTTTTT. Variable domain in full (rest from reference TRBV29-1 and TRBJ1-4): SAVISQKPSRDICQRGTSLTIQCQVDSQVTMMFWYRQQPGQSLTLIATANQGSEATYESGFVIDKFPISRPNLTFSTLTVSNMSPEDSSIYLCSVEQQGKLFFGSGTQLSVL.

DNA for the CDR3: TGCAGCGTTGAGAACAGGGGATCAGATACGCAGTATTTT. Protein sequence: CSVENRGSDTQYF. The chain employs TRBV29-1 and TRBJ2-3; TRBD1 aligns across 7 bases. The V gene end was trimmed by 3 bases and the J gene end by 4 bases; junction bases not matched to a gene: 4. This CDR3 region has 13 residues. CDR1 SQVTM and CDR2 ANQGSEA come from the germline V gene.